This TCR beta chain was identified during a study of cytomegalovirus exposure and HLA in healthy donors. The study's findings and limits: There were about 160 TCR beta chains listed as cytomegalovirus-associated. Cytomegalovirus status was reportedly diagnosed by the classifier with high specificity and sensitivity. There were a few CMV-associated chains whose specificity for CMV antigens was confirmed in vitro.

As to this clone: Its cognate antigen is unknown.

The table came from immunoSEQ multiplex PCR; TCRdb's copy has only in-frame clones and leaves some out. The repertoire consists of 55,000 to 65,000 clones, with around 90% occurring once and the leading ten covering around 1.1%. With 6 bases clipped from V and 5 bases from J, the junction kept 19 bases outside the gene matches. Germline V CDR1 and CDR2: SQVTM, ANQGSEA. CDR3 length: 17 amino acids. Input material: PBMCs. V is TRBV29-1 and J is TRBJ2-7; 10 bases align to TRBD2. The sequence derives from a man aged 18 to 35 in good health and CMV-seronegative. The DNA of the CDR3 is TGCAGCGTCGGAGGGGGCAAATCTAGCGGGAGCTACAACGAGCAGTACTTC. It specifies CSVGGGKSSGSYNEQYF.